One TCR beta chain is described in this entry. Its antigen is currently unknown. The data originate from a study of T cell responses to AZD1222 COVID-19 vaccine. Across the study: The analysis combined second doses at about 4 or about 12 weeks.

Measured with immunoSEQ multiplex PCR; TCRdb has only the in-frame clones, and not every one. The profile shows about 130,000 clones, 70% to 90% of them singletons. General study points: Of the AZD1222 recipients, only five to seven were seropositive at baseline. Reportedly, nearly half the spike-specific TCRs target unmutated variant regions.

Trimming left V 0 bases short and J 10 bases short, with 12 bases between. Germline V gene sequence: CDR1 MNHEY, CDR2 SVGAGI. This CDR3 is 13 amino acids long. J is TRBJ1-1 and V is TRBV6-5; D is uncertain. The clonotype originates from an adult in good health. The specimen comprised peripheral blood, sampled on day 0 of AZD1222 vaccination. CDR3 protein: CASSYSMGLGAFF. The CDR3 region has the DNA TGTGCCAGCAGTTACTCGATGGGGTTGGGAGCTTTCTTT.